Presented here are 25 T cell receptor beta chains from one specimen sequenced in a study of blood T cell repertoires in COVID-19. Using immunoSEQ multiplex PCR, the repertoire was profiled, and TCRdb retains in-frame clones only, with some absent. This sample carries over 100,000 clones, roughly 80% of them seen once, and the ten largest clones take approximately 7.9%. Sequenced input: peripheral blood. All receptors derive from a man aged 65 to 85 with acute or convalescent COVID-19.

The rearrangement links TRBV5-1 to TRBJ2-3, with 9 bases aligning to TRBD1. The CDR3 runs 14 residues. The V gene's germline CDR1 is SGHRS and CDR2 YFSETQ. V lost 2 bases and J lost 5; bases outside the gene matches: 3. CDR3 protein: CASSLQGAEDTQYF. Written as DNA, the CDR3 is TGCGCCAGCAGCTTACAGGGGGCGGAAGATACGCAGTATTTT.

CDR3 sequence reads: CASSLSGGNSPLHF. The CDR3 region has the DNA TGTGCCAGTAGCCTATCAGGGGGAAATTCACCCCTCCACTTT. The V gene is TRBV19, the J gene TRBJ1-6; 7 bases line up with TRBD1. The V gene's germline CDR1 is LNHDA and CDR2 SQIVND (reference sequence). This CDR3 comprises 14 residues. The J segment lost 7 bases and the V segment lost 6 bases, leaving 6 bases of the junction unmatched. Full variable domain (remainder filled in from reference TRBV19 and TRBJ1-6): DGGITQSPKYLFRKEGQNVTLSCEQNLNHDAMYWYRQDPGQGLRLIYYSQIVNDFQKGDIAEGYSVSREKKESFPLTVTSAQKNPTAFYLCASSLSGGNSPLHFGNGTRLTVT.

The chain is built from TRBV5-1 and TRBJ2-7, with 8 bases that match TRBD1. The CDR3 extends over 14 amino acids. CDR1 and CDR2 from the germline V gene are SGHRS and YFSETQ. The ends lost 1 base at V and 4 bases at J; junction bases unmatched: 4. CDR3: CASSLTGGLYEQYF. The CDR3 nucleotides read TGCGCCAGCAGCTTGACAGGGGGTCTGTACGAGCAGTACTTC. Full variable domain (outside the CDR3, taken from reference TRBV5-1 and TRBJ2-7): KAGVTQTPRYLIKTRGQQVTLSCSPISGHRSVSWYQQTPGQGLQFLFEYFSETQRNKGNFPGRFSGRQFSNSRSEMNVSTLELGDSALYLCASSLTGGLYEQYFGPGTRLTVT.

In this sample, this clone turned up once. This chain connects TRBV4-2 to TRBJ2-2; 11 positions match TRBD2. In germline, CDR1 is LGHNA, CDR2 YNFKEQ. V lost 0 bases to trimming and J lost 2 bases; unmatched junction nucleotides: 14. The CDR3 length is 21 residues. The CDR3 DNA sequence: TGTGCCAGCAGCCAAGATCGAACTAGCGGGAGTCTCCCCCCAAACACCGGGGAGCTGTTTTTT. Protein sequence: CASSQDRTSGSLPPNTGELFF.

This clone appeared a single time. The V gene is TRBV7-3, the J gene TRBJ1-1; D may be TRBD1 (5 bases). V was shortened by 3 bases and J by 0 bases, with 8 bases between the two germline ends. The CDR3 runs 14 residues. CDR1 is SGHTA and CDR2 is FQGTGA in the germline V gene. CDR3 sequence reads: CASSFQGLNTEAFF. The DNA for the CDR3 is TGTGCCAGCAGCTTCCAGGGTCTGAACACTGAAGCTTTCTTT.

The chain employs TRBV6-5 and TRBJ1-2; D is undetermined. The CDR3 spans 13 residues. Per the germline V gene, CDR1 is MNHEY and CDR2 is SVGAGI. The germline V and J ends were trimmed by 6 bases and 2 bases, with 10 bases remaining between them. CDR3 protein: CASSPGANYGYTF. The CDR3 coding sequence is TGTGCCAGCAGCCCGGGAGCCAACTATGGCTACACCTTC.

This chain joins TRBV28 and TRBJ1-2, with 8 bases aligning to TRBD1. The CDR3 consists of 15 residues. CDR1 MDHEN and CDR2 SYDVKM come from the germline V gene. V lost 7 bases and J lost 4; bases outside the gene matches: 11. The CDR3 bases are TGTGCCAGCAACGCACCAGGGACAGGATTCTATGGCTACACCTTC. Protein product: CASNAPGTGFYGYTF.

This clone was observed a few times. CDR3 region: CASSQTSGELFF. The CDR3 DNA reads TGTGCCAGCAGTCAGACTAGCGGGGAGCTGTTTTTT. The chain links TRBV2 to TRBJ2-2, with D possibly being TRBD2 (6 bases). V lost 5 bases and J lost 7, with 8 bases in between. Germline values: CDR1 SNHLY, CDR2 FYNNEI. CDR3 length: 12 amino acids.

The chain is built from TRBV4-2 and TRBJ1-1, with D perhaps matching TRBD1 (5 bases). The CDR3 consists of 16 residues. Trimming took off 4 bases at V and 4 bases at J, with 19 bases between the two ends. CDR1 LGHNA and CDR2 YNFKEQ come from the germline V gene. CDR3 protein: CASSPTGNSPGTEAFF. DNA for the CDR3: TGTGCCAGCAGCCCCACAGGAAACTCCCCAGGCACTGAAGCTTTCTTT.

The chain uses TRBV7-9 and TRBJ2-5; D gene unclear. The CDR3 has 10 amino acids. Germline values: CDR1 SEHNR, CDR2 FQNEAQ (reference sequence). V was trimmed by 7 bases and J by 5 bases, leaving 5 bases between them. In nucleotides, the CDR3 is TGTGCCAGCATGCGGGAGACCCAGTACTTC. It translates to CASMRETQYF.

The V call is TRBV9, the J call TRBJ2-2, with D uncertain. CDR3 size: 15 residues. V was clipped by 1 base and J by 0 bases, with 7 bases between them. CDR1 and CDR2 from the germline V gene are SGDLS and YYNGEE. The CDR3 region is CASSVMAPNTGELFF. CDR3 DNA: TGTGCCAGCAGCGTAATGGCACCGAACACCGGGGAGCTGTTTTTT.

The chain employs TRBV2 and TRBJ2-7; D remains ambiguous. Trimming took off 8 bases at V and 0 bases at J, with 14 bases between the two ends. This CDR3 is built from 14 residues. Germline values: CDR1 SNHLY, CDR2 FYNNEI. The CDR3 is CASETALSSYEQYF. CDR3 coding DNA: TGTGCCAGCGAAACCGCGTTGAGCTCCTACGAGCAGTACTTC.

The chain employs TRBV18 and TRBJ1-2; D ambiguous. From germline, CDR1 is KGHSH and CDR2 LQKENI. Trimming shortened V by 5 bases and J by 4 bases, and 20 bases separated the two germline ends. The CDR3 has 16 residues. CDR3 amino acids: CASSYSGITPFYGYTF. The CDR3, as DNA: TGTGCCAGCTCATATTCCGGGATTACACCATTCTATGGCTACACCTTC.

The rearrangement links TRBV7-3 to TRBJ1-6; D is uncertain. Trimming took 8 bases from V and 9 from J, leaving 11 bases between them. The CDR3 covers 12 residues. Germline V gives CDR1 SGHTA, CDR2 FQGTGA. The CDR3 region has the DNA TGTGCCAGCTCAGTCGGGGTTTCACCCCTCCACTTT. Protein product: CASSVGVSPLHF. Looking up the rest from reference TRBV7-3 and TRBJ1-6 gives the full variable domain: GAGVSQTPSNKVTEKGKYVELRCDPISGHTALYWYRQSLGQGPEFLIYFQGTGAADDSGLPNDRFFAVRPEGSVSTLKIQRTERGDSAVYLCASSVGVSPLHFGNGTRLTVT.

The chain has TRBV10-3 and TRBJ1-1; 9 nucleotides align to TRBD1. Germline-derived CDR1 and CDR2 are ENHRY and SYGVKD. The CDR3 has 14 residues. After removal of 6 bases from V and 1 base from J, the junction contained 3 bases not matched to a gene. The CDR3 region is CAISQGQGNTEAFF. For the CDR3, the DNA is TGTGCCATCAGCCAGGGACAGGGGAACACTGAAGCTTTCTTT.

This chain joins TRBV12-3 or TRBV12-4 and TRBJ2-3; no reliable D call. The ends were cut back, 7 bases at V and 1 base at J, with 9 bases in the middle. The CDR3 is made up of 13 amino acids. CDR3 in amino acids: CASTSRGTDTQYF. CDR3 nucleotides: TGTGCCAGCACCAGTCGTGGCACAGATACGCAGTATTTT.

The chain uses TRBV27 and TRBJ1-6, with TRBD1 identical over 9 bases. Germline V gives CDR1 MNHEY, CDR2 SMNVEV (reference sequence). CDR3 length equals 17 residues. With V trimmed by 9 bases and J by 7 bases, 16 bases remained unmatched. CDR3 nucleotides: TGTGCCAGTATGAAACAGAGCTTAGACAGGGGGAATTCACCCCTCCACTTT. As protein: CASMKQSLDRGNSPLHF.

The chain combines TRBV5-1 with TRBJ2-7; possibly TRBD1 for D (5 bases). Trimming pared 4 bases from V and 4 bases from J, leaving 15 bases between. This CDR3 contains 14 residues. CDR1 is SGHRS and CDR2 is YFSETQ in the germline V gene. Here the CDR3 reads CASSIDSSRYEQYF. The CDR3 DNA reads as TGCGCCAGCAGCATCGACAGTTCACGATACGAGCAGTACTTC.

The rearrangement uses TRBV5-1 and TRBJ2-7; tentatively, D is TRBD1 (5 bases). Germline V gene sequence: CDR1 SGHRS, CDR2 YFSETQ. Trimming cost V 1 base and J 5 bases, with 7 bases left between them. The CDR3 contains 12 residues. CDR3 amino acids: CASSLQGHEQYF. The CDR3 DNA reads TGCGCCAGCAGCTTGCAGGGTCACGAGCAGTACTTC.

This sequence joins TRBV13 and TRBJ1-6; TRBD1 matches at 7 bases. The CDR3 extends over 16 amino acids. CDR1 and CDR2 (germline): PRHDT, FYEKMQ (reference sequence). J gave up 6 bases and V 5 bases, and 10 bases lay outside the gene matches. CDR3 sequence: CASSPGDRYSNSPLHF. CDR3 coding DNA: TGTGCCAGCAGCCCGGGGGACAGATACTCTAATTCACCCCTCCACTTT.

This clone was seen a few times. Within the sample, other DNA sequences also encode this same CDR3. The chain carries TRBV28 and TRBJ1-2; D remains ambiguous. From germline, CDR1 is MDHEN and CDR2 SYDVKM. This CDR3 comprises 12 residues. The V gene lost 6 bases and the J gene lost 8 bases, with 13 bases spanning the gap. CDR3 in amino acids: CASSLTWEGYTF. Written as DNA, the CDR3 is TGTGCCAGCAGCCTGACCTGGGAGGGCTACACCTTC.

CDR3 sequence (DNA): TGTGCCAGCAGTTTGCCCGGGACACACCCCTACAATGAGCAGTTCTTC. This encodes CASSLPGTHPYNEQFF. The genes are TRBV28 and TRBJ2-1, with D possibly being TRBD1 (6 bases). CDR3 length: 16 residues. Germline V gene sequence: CDR1 MDHEN, CDR2 SYDVKM. V lost 3 bases and J lost 2, with 14 bases in between. Drawing the rest from reference TRBV28 and TRBJ2-1, the complete variable domain is DVKVTQSSRYLVKRTGEKVFLECVQDMDHENMFWYRQDPGLGLRLIYFSYDVKMKEKGDIPEGYSVSREKKERFSLILESASTNQTSMYLCASSLPGTHPYNEQFFGPGTRLTVL.

This chain links TRBV19 with TRBJ1-5, with 10 positions matching TRBD1. Germline values: CDR1 LNHDA, CDR2 SQIVND (reference sequence). This CDR3 region has 17 residues. Unmatched junction bases numbered 8, after V lost 5 bases and J lost 1 base. CDR3 loop: CASSVGTGALSNQPQHF. The CDR3, as DNA: TGTGCCAGTAGTGTCGGGACAGGGGCATTAAGCAATCAGCCCCAGCATTTT.

This clone was detected only once. This rearrangement joins TRBV6-2 or TRBV6-3 to TRBJ2-7; 7 positions agree with TRBD2. V dropped 4 bases and J dropped 4; count of bases not matched to a gene: 10. The germline gives CDR1 MNHEY, CDR2 SVGEGT. The CDR3 runs 15 residues. As DNA, the CDR3 is TGTGCCAGCAGTTCGGCGGGAGATACCATTTACGAGCAGTACTTC. Amino acid sequence: CASSSAGDTIYEQYF.

V gene TRBV2 combines with J gene TRBJ1-1; 8 bases fit TRBD1. Trimming at V came to 9 bases and at J to 0 bases, leaving 3 bases not matched to a gene. Per the germline V gene, CDR1 is SNHLY and CDR2 is FYNNEI. The CDR3 loop spans 13 amino acids. The CDR3 sequence: CASRTGMNTEAFF. The CDR3 DNA reads as TGTGCCAGTAGGACAGGGATGAACACTGAAGCTTTCTTT.